Listed here are 2 T cell receptor beta chains from one sample, sequenced in a study of Ad26.COV2.S vaccination and SARS-CoV-2 variants. Treatment described: approximately 18 received Ad26.COV2.S at low or high dose, single or two shots; 5 received placebo; per-sample allocation not given. On day 63 after the first injection, vaccine and placebo recipients gave samples. TCRdb's table, derived via immunoSEQ multiplex PCR, lists solely in-frame clones and lacks some. The data contain around 300,000 clones, roughly 90% of them singletons. This sample comprised peripheral blood, obtained in a trial of Ad26.COV2.S vaccine versus placebo. The receptors stem from a person aged 18-60 years who received the Ad26.COV2.S COVID-19 vaccine or a placebo.

The J gene is TRBJ2-3, the V gene TRBV7-2; D assignment may be TRBD1 or TRBD2 (5 bases each). The CDR3 totals 12 residues. Germline loops: CDR1 SGHTA, CDR2 FQGNSA. Trimming took off 2 bases at V and 8 bases at J, with 8 bases between the two ends. CDR3 region: CASSLYGGTQYF. The CDR3 nucleotides are TGTGCCAGCAGCTTATATGGGGGTACGCAGTATTTT. Full variable domain (missing parts from reference TRBV7-2 and TRBJ2-3): GAGVSQSPSNKVTEKGKDVELRCDPISGHTALYWYRQSLGQGLEFLIYFQGNSAPDKSGLPSDRFSAERTGGSVSTLTIQRTQQEDSAVYLCASSLYGGTQYFGPGTRLTVL.

V is TRBV9 and J is TRBJ1-2, with a possible D match to TRBD1 (6 bases). Deletions cut 0 bases from V and 4 bases from J, with 13 bases between. The CDR3 contains 15 residues. Germline assignment: CDR1 SGDLS and CDR2 YYNGEE. CDR3: CASSVVPDSPYGYTF. The DNA of the CDR3 is TGTGCCAGCAGCGTAGTTCCGGACAGCCCCTATGGCTACACCTTC.